This entry lists 24 T cell receptor beta chains sequenced from one sample in a study of tumor-infiltrating lymphocytes in primary liver carcinoma. Both RNA and DNA were isolated together from approximately 20-30 mg of bulk tissue that had not been sorted. The input was about 500 ng total RNA; TCR beta cDNA was made from it with a constant-region primer. Generation of the TCR beta libraries relied on three nested multiplex PCR rounds using slightly modified ARM-PCR. Rounds one and two of PCR, each of about 10 cycles, were primed with TRBV1-TRBV30 forward primers and a C-beta reverse primer. TCRdb re-derived calls from the multiplex PCR reads in MiXCR, one entry per CDR3 protein. The repertoire has about 120,000 distinct CDR3 sequences, nearly 70% of them found once; the top ten carry more than 7%. Sequenced input: tumor-adjacent normal liver tissue. These receptor sequences come from a woman aged 60-75 years with primary liver carcinoma and hepatitis B virus infection.

As for this clonotype: The junction does not match germline at one end; this may be a read error. This chain connects TRBV5-1 to TRBJ2-1, with D perhaps assigned TRBD1 or TRBD2 (5 bases each). The germline V gene encodes CDR1 SGHRS and CDR2 YFSETQ. CDR3 size: 14 residues. The CDR3 region has the DNA TGCGCCAGCAGCTTGGGAGGGGTCTACAATGAACAGTTCTTC. Its translation is CASSLGGVYNEQFF.

This clonotype showed up many times. This chain links TRBV28 with TRBJ2-1; D is uncertain. Looked up from germline, CDR1 is MDHEN and CDR2 is SYDVKM. V lost 7 bases and J lost 0, with 13 bases in between. The CDR3 runs to 15 residues. CDR3 amino acids: CASMGTMSSYNEQFF. CDR3 DNA sequence: TGTGCCAGCATGGGCACAATGAGCTCCTACAATGAGCAGTTCTTC.

For this clonotype: The final CDR3 position lacks the conserved phenylalanine or tryptophan, pointing to a likely read error. The gene calls are TRBV6-1 and TRBJ2-3; D gene uncertain. Germline loops: CDR1 MNHNS, CDR2 SASEGT. Trimming cost V 5 bases and J 6 bases, with 18 bases left between them. There are 15 residues in the CDR3. The CDR3 protein is CASSTEIAKGDTQYL. DNA of the CDR3: TGTGCCAGCAGTACTGAAATTGCGAAAGGGGATACGCAGTATCTT.

This clonotype came up many times. The rearrangement links TRBV12-3 or TRBV12-4 to TRBJ1-1, with 8 positions matching TRBD1. V dropped 5 bases and J dropped 4; count of bases not matched to a gene: 6. The CDR3 length is 14 residues. CDR3 nucleotide sequence: TGTGCCAGCAGTCGACAGGGGACGGCCACTGAAGCTTTCTTT. Its translation: CASSRQGTATEAFF.

Of note for this clonotype: Its ends do not fully match the called genes, so a read error is possible. The V call is TRBV11-2, the J call TRBJ2-3; D is ambiguous. The germline gives CDR1 SGHAT, CDR2 FQNNGV. The CDR3 has 15 residues. CDR3 region: CASSLIPGTTDTQYF. The DNA of the CDR3 is TGTGCCAGCAGCTTAATACCCGGCACTACAGATACGCAGTATTTC.

V gene TRBV28 combines with J gene TRBJ1-2; D is possibly TRBD1 (5 bases). The CDR3 length is 14 residues. CDR1 and CDR2 from the germline V gene are MDHEN and SYDVKM. Trimming cost V 7 bases and J 5 bases, with 17 bases left between them. The CDR3 loop reads CASMTQETEYGYTF. The CDR3 region has the DNA TGTGCCAGCATGACACAGGAGACAGAGTATGGCTACACCTTC.

At least ten counts were recorded for this clonotype. The chain joins TRBV5-1 to TRBJ2-1; TRBD2 matches at 11 bases. The CDR3 runs 17 residues. Losses at the gene ends were 4 bases for V and 8 bases for J; bases not matched to a gene: 14. Germline V gene data show CDR1 as SGHRS and CDR2 as YFSETQ. In DNA, the CDR3 is TGCGCCAGCAGCCCCAGCAGAACTAGCGGGAGTATAGATGAGCAGTTCTTC. Protein product: CASSPSRTSGSIDEQFF.

Concerning this clonotype itself: The junction does not match germline at one end; this may be a read error. The chain links TRBV6-2 or TRBV6-3 to TRBJ2-1; D unclear. The germline CDR1 and CDR2 sequences are MNHEY and SVGEGT. The CDR3 has 12 amino acids. CDR3 amino acids: CASSFAVNEQLF. The CDR3 DNA is TGTGCCAGCAGTTTCGCGGTCAACGAGCAGCTCTTC.

Concerning this clonotype itself: Possible read error: a much larger clone is one base away. The chain joins TRBV7-9 to TRBJ1-4; 8 bases fit TRBD1. Per the germline V gene, CDR1 is SEHNR and CDR2 is FQNEAQ (reference sequence). V trimming: 2 bases; J trimming: 3 bases; junction bases outside the gene matches: 5. The CDR3 totals 16 residues. This chain's CDR3 is CASSLSTGGANEKLFF. As DNA, the CDR3 is TGTGCCAGCAGCTTAAGCACAGGGGGAGCTAATGAAAAACTGTTTTTT. The whole variable domain, filled in from reference TRBV7-9 and TRBJ1-4, reads DTGVSQNPRHKITKRGQNVTFRCDPISEHNRLYWYRQTLGQGPEFLTYFQNEAQLEKSRLLSDRFSAERPKGSFSTLEIQRTEQGDSAMYLCASSLSTGGANEKLFFGSGTQLSVL.

On this clonotype: At one boundary the junction diverges from the germline segment, which might be a read error. The DNA of the CDR3 is TGTGCCAGCAGTGAAGGACAGGGGGCGTCCGAGCATTATTTC. Translated, it gives CASSEGQGASEHYF. V gene TRBV6-1 combines with J gene TRBJ2-7; 10 positions match TRBD1. Germline V gives CDR1 MNHNS, CDR2 SASEGT. The CDR3 is made up of 14 amino acids.

About this clonotype: This likely comes from a read error, as the CDR3 has no conserved phenylalanine or tryptophan at its end. It is unclear where the CDR3 begins or ends on the DNA, so no DNA is shown, and the CDR3 is as TCRdb lists it. V gene TRBV6-5 combines with J gene TRBJ2-6; TRBD1 is the table's D call, not checked against the DNA. The CDR3 is 15 amino acids long, termini counted. Germline V lookup: CDR1 MNHEY, CDR2 SVGAGI. The CDR3 loop reads CASSSRTAGANVPTL.

About this clonotype itself: One end of the junction does not line up with germline, which may come from a read error. The rearrangement uses TRBV6-2 or TRBV6-3 and TRBJ1-1; weak D call: TRBD1 (6 bases). The V gene's germline CDR1 is MNHEY and CDR2 SVGEGT. The CDR3 runs 13 residues. This CDR3 is CASSGQRNIEAFF. The CDR3 DNA reads TGTGCCAGCAGTGGACAGAGAAACATTGAAGCTTTCTTT.

In this sample, this clonotype turned up many times. The chain joins TRBV29-1 to TRBJ2-5; D is unresolved. This CDR3 contains 11 residues. V was trimmed by 6 bases and J by 1 base, leaving 6 bases between them. Germline-derived CDR1 and CDR2 are SQVTM and ANQGSEA. This CDR3 reads CSVNTQETQYF. The DNA for the CDR3 is TGCAGCGTCAACACCCAAGAGACCCAGTACTTC.

The J gene is TRBJ2-1, the V gene TRBV28; D is perhaps TRBD2 (5 bases). The CDR3 loop spans 13 amino acids. Germline loops: CDR1 MDHEN, CDR2 SYDVKM. V gave up 10 bases and J gave up 2 bases, with 12 bases separating them. CDR3 DNA: TGTGCCACCGGCCCTAGCCCCTACAATGAGCAGTTCTTC. Amino acid sequence: CATGPSPYNEQFF.

Concerning this clonotype: A junction end diverges from the germline sequence, so it may reflect a read error. The V gene is TRBV28, the J gene TRBJ1-1, with 7 bases that match TRBD1. This CDR3 is built from 15 residues. CDR1 MDHEN and CDR2 SYDVKM come from the germline V gene. CDR3 DNA: TGTGCCAGCAGATTAGACAGGGCCAGGGGCACTGGAGCTTTCTTT. Encoded protein: CASRLDRARGTGAFF. Supplemented by reference TRBV28 and TRBJ1-1, the full variable domain reads DVKVTQSSRYLVKRTGEKVFLECVQDMDHENMFWYRQDPGLGLRLIYFSYDVKMKEKGDIPEGYSVSREKKERFSLILESASTNQTSMYLCASRLDRARGTGAFFGQGTRLTVV.

Remarks on this clonotype: A read error may account for a junction end that differs from germline. This chain connects TRBV6-1 to TRBJ2-1; D ambiguous. Germline-derived CDR1 and CDR2 are MNHNS and SASEGT. This CDR3 is 11 amino acids long. CDR3 DNA sequence: TGTCCCAGCTACCTTATTAATGAGCAGCTCTTC. Encoded protein: CPSYLINEQLF.

The chain employs TRBV28 and TRBJ1-1, with D perhaps TRBD1 (6 bases). The CDR3 runs 14 residues. Per the germline V gene, CDR1 is MDHEN and CDR2 is SYDVKM. V dropped 5 bases and J dropped 7 bases, with 17 bases sitting between them. Written as DNA, the CDR3 is TGTGCCAGCAGTCCCCGACAGGTTACCATTGAAGCTTTCTTT. This translates into CASSPRQVTIEAFF.

This clonotype appeared a single time. One end of the junction varies from germline; a read error may be responsible. The rearrangement uses TRBV28 and TRBJ2-3, with a weak D call TRBD1 (5 bases). The CDR3 is 13 residues long. Germline V CDR1 and CDR2: MDHEN, SYDVKM. The CDR3 DNA follows: TGTGTCAGCAGTCTTCAGGGTCCAGATACGCGGTATTTT. Amino acids: CVSSLQGPDTRYF.

The chain employs TRBV29-1 and TRBJ2-1, with 10 nucleotides matching TRBD2. This CDR3 has 16 amino acids. The ends lost 0 bases at V and 8 bases at J; junction bases unmatched: 10. Germline loops: CDR1 SQVTM, CDR2 ANQGSEA. The CDR3 nucleotides are TGCAGCGTTGAAGATAGACTAGCGGGCCAGAGAGATGAGCAGTTCTTC. Translating it yields CSVEDRLAGQRDEQFF.

The chain employs TRBV11-1 and TRBJ2-3; D not certain. Germline V gives CDR1 SGHAT, CDR2 FQDESV (reference sequence). V gave up 5 bases and J gave up 6 bases, with 12 bases separating them. CDR3 size: 13 residues. The DNA for the CDR3 is TGTGCCAGCAGCATTGCTGGGTCGGATACGCAGTATTTT. This sequence encodes CASSIAGSDTQYF.

The chain employs TRBV29-1 and TRBJ1-2; 10 bases map to TRBD1. This CDR3 has 15 amino acids. Per the germline V gene, CDR1 is SQVTM and CDR2 is ANQGSEA. The V segment lost 5 bases and the J segment 2 bases; nucleotides outside the gene matches: 8. The CDR3 DNA reads as TGCAGCGTTCGACAGGGGGCGCTGATGAACTATGGCTACACCTTC. Translated, it gives CSVRQGALMNYGYTF.

This clonotype was counted only a few times. The junction shows a germline mismatch at one end, possibly a read error. V and J are TRBV5-1 and TRBJ2-3, with 11 positions matching TRBD2. From germline, CDR1 is SGHRS and CDR2 YFSETQ. The CDR3 consists of 15 residues. DNA of the CDR3: TGCGCCAGCAGCCAGACTAGCGGGATCATCGATACGCGGTATTTT. Its protein product is CASSQTSGIIDTRYF.

Notes on this clonotype: One end of the junction varies from germline; a read error may be responsible. This chain uses TRBV11-2 with TRBJ1-1, with unresolved D. Per germline, CDR1 SGHAT and CDR2 FQNNGV. The CDR3 runs to 13 residues. The CDR3 loop is CASSILGNADAFF. The DNA for the CDR3 is TGCGCCAGCAGCATACTTGGGAACGCTGATGCTTTCTTT.

As for this clonotype: It may be a read error: a sequence one base away is much more abundant. As DNA, the CDR3 is TGTGCCAGCAGTTTCATTGCAGGGACAGGAGATGATGGCTACACCTTC. Its protein is CASSFIAGTGDDGYTF. The chain joins TRBV28 to TRBJ1-2; TRBD1 aligns across 8 bases. This CDR3 is 16 amino acids long. Looked up from germline, CDR1 is MDHEN and CDR2 is SYDVKM. The V and J ends lost 3 bases and 6 bases, in that order; junction bases with no gene match: 12.